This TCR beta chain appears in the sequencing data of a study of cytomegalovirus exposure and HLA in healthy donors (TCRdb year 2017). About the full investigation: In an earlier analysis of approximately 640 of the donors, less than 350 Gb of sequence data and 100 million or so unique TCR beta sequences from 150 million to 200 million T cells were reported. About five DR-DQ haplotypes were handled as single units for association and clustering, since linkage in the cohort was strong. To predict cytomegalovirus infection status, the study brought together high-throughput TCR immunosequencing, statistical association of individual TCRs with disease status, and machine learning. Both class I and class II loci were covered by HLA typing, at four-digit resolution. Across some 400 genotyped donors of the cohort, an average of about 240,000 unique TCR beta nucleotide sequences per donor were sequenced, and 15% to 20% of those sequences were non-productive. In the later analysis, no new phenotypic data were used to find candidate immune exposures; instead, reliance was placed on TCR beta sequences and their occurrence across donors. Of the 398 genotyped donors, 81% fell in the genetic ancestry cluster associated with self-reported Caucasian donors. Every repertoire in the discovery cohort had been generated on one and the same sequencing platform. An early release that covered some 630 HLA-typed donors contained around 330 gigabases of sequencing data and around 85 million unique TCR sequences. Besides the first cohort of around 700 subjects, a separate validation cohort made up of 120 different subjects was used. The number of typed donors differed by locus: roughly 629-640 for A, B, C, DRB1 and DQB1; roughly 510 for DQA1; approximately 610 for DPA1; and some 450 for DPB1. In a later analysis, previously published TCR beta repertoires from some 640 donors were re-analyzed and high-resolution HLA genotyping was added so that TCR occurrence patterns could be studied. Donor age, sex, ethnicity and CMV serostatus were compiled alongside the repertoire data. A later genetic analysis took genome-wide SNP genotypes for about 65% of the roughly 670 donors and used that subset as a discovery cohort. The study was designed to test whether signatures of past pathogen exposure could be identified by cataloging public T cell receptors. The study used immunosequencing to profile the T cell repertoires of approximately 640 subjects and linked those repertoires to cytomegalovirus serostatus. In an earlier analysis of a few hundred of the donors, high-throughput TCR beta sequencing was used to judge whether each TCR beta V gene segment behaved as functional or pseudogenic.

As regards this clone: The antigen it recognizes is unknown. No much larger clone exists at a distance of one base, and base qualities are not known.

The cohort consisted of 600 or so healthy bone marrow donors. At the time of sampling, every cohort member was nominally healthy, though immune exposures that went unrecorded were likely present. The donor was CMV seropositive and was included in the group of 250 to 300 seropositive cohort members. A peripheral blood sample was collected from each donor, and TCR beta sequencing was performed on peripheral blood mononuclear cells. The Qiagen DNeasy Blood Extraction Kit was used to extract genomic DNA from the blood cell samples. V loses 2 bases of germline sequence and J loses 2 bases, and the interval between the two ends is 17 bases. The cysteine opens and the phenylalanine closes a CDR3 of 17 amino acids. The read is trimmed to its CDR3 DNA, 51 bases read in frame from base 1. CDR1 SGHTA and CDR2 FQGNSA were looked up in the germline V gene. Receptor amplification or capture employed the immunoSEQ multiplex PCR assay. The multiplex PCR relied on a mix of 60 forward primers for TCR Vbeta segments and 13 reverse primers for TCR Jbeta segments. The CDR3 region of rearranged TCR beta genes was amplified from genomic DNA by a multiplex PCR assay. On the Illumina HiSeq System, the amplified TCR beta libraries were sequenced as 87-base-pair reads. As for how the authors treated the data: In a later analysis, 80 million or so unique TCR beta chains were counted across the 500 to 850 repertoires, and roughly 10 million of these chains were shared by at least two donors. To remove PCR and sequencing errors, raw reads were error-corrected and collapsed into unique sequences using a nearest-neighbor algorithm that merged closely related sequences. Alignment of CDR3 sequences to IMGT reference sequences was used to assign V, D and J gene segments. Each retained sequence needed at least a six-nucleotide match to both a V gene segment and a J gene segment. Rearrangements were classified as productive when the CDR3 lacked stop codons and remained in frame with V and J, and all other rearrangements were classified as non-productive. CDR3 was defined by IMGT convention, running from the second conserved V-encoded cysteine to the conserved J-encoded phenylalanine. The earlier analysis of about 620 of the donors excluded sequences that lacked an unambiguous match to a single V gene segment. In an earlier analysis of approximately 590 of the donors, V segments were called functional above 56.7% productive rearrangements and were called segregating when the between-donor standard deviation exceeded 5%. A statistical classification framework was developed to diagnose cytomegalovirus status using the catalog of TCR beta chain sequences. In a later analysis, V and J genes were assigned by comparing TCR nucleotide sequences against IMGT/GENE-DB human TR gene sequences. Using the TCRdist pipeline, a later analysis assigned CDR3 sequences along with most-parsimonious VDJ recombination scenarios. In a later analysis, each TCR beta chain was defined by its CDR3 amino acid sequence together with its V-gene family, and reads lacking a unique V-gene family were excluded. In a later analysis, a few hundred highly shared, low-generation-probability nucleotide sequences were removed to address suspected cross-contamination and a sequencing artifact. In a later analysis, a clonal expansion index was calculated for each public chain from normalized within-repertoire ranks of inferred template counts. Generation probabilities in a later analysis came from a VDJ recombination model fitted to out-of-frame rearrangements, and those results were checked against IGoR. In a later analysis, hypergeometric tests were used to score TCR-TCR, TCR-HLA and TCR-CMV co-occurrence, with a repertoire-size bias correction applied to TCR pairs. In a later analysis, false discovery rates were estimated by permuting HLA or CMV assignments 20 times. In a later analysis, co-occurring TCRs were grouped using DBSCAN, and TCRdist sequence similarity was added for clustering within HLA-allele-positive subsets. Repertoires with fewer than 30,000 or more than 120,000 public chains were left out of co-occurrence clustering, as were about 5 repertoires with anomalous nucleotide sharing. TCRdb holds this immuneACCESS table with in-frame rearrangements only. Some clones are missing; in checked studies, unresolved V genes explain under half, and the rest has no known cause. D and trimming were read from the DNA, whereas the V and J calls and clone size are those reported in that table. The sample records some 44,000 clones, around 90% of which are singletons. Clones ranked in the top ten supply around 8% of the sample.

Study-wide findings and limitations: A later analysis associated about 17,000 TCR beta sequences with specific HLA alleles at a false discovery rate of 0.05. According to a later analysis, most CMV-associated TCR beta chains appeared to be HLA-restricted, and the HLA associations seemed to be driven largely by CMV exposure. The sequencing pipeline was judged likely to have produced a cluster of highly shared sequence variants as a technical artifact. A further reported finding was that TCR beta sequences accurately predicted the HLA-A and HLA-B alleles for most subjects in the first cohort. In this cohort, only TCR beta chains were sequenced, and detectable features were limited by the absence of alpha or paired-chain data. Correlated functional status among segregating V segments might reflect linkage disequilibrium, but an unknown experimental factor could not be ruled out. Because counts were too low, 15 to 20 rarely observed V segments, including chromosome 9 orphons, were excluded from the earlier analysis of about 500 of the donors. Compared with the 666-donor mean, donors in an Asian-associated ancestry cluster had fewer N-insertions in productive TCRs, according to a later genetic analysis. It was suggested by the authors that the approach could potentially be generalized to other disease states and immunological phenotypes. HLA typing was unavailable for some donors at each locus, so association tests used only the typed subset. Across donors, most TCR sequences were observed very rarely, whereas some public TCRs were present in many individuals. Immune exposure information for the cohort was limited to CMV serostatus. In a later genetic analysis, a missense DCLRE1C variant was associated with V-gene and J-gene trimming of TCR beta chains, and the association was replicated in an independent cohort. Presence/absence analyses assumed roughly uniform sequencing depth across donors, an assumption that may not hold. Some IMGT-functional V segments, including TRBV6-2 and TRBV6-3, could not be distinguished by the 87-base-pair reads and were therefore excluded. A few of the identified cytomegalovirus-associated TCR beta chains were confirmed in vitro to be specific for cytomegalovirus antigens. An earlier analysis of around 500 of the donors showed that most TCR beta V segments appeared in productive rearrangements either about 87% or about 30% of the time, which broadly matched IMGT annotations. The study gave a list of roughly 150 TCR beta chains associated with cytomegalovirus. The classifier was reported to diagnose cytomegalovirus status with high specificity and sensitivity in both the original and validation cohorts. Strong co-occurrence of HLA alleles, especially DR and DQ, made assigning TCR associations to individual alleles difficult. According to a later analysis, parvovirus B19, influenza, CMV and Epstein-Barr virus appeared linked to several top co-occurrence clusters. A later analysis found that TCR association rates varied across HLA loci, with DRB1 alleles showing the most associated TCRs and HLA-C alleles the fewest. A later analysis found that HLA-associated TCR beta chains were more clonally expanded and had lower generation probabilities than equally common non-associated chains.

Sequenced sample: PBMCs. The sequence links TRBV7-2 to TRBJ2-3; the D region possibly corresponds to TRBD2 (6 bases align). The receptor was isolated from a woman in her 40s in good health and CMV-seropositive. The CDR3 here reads CASSLSTRLGYTDTQYF. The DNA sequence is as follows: TGTGCCAGCAGCTTATCAACCAGACTAGGCTACACAGATACGCAGTATTTT.